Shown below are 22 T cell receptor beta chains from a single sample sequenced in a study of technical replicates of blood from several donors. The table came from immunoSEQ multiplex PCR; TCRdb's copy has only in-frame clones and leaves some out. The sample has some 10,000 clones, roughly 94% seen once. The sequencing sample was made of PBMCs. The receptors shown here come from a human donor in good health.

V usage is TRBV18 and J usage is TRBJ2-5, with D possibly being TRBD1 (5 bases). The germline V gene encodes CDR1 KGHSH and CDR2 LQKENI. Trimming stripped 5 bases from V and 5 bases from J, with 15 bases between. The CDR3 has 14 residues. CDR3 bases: TGTGCCAGCTCATCAGCATTAGCAGGGGAGACCCAGTACTTC. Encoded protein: CASSSALAGETQYF.

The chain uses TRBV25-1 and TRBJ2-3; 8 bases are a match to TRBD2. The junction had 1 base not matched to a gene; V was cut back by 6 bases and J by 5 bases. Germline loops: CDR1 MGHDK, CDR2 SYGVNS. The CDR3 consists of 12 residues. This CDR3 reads CASSLAGDTQYF. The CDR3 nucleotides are TGTGCCAGCAGCCTAGCGGGAGATACGCAGTATTTT.

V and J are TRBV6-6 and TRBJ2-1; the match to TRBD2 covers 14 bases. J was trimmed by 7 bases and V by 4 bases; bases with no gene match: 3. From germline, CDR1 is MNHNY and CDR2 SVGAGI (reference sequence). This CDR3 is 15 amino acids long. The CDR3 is CASSFGTSGSNEQFF. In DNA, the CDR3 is TGTGCCAGCAGTTTTGGGACTAGCGGGAGTAATGAGCAGTTCTTC.

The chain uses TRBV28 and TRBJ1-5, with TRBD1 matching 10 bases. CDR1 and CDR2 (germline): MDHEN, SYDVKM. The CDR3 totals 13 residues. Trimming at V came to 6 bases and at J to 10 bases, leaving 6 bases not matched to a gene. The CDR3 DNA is TGTGCCAGCAGAACCGGGACAGGGGAACCCCAGCATTTT. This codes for CASRTGTGEPQHF. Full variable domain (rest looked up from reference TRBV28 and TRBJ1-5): DVKVTQSSRYLVKRTGEKVFLECVQDMDHENMFWYRQDPGLGLRLIYFSYDVKMKEKGDIPEGYSVSREKKERFSLILESASTNQTSMYLCASRTGTGEPQHFGDGTRLSIL.

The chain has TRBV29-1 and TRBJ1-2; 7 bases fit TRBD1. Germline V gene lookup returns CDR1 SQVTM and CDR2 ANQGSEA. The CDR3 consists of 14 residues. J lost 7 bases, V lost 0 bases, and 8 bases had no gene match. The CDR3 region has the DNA TGCAGCGTTGAAGAAGGCCAGGGGGATTCTGGCTACACCTTC. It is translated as CSVEEGQGDSGYTF.

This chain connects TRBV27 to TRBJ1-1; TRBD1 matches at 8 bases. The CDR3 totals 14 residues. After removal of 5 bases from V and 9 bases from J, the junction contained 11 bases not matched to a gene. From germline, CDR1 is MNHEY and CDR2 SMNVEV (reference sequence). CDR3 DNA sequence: TGTGCCAGCAGTCTCTCCCCGTGGACAGGGAAAGCTTTCTTT. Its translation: CASSLSPWTGKAFF.

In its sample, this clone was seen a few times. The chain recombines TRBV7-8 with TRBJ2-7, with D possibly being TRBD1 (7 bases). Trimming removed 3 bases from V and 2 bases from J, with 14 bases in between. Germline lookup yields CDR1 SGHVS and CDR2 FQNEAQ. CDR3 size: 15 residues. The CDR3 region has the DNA TGTGCCAGCAGCTTGAGCCAGGGGGGCCCCTACGAGCAGTACTTC. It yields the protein CASSLSQGGPYEQYF.

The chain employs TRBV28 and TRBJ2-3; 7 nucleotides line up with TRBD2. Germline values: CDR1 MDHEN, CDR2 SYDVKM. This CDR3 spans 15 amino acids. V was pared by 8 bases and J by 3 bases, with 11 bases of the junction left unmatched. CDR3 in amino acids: CASPPVAGVTDTQYF. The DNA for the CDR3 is TGTGCCAGCCCGCCCGTGGCGGGAGTGACAGATACGCAGTATTTT.

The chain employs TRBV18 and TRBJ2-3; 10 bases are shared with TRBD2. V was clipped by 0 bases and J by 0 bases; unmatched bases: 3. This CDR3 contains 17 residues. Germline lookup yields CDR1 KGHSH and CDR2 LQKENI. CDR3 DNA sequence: TGTGCCAGCTCACCACCGAGGACTAGCGGAAGCACAGATACGCAGTATTTT. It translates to CASSPPRTSGSTDTQYF.

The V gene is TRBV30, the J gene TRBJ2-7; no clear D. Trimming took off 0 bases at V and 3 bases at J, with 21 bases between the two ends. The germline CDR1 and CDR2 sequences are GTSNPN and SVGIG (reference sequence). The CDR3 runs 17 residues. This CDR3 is CAWSVGYSSRTYYEQYF. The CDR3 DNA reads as TGTGCCTGGAGTGTTGGTTACAGTTCCCGAACCTACTACGAGCAGTACTTC.

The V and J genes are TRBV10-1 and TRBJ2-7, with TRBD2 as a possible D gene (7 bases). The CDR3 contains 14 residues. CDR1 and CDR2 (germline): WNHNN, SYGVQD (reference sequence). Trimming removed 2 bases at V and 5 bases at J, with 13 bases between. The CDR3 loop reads CASSEAGASHEQYF. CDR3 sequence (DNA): TGCGCCAGCAGTGAGGCGGGGGCGTCCCACGAGCAGTACTTC.

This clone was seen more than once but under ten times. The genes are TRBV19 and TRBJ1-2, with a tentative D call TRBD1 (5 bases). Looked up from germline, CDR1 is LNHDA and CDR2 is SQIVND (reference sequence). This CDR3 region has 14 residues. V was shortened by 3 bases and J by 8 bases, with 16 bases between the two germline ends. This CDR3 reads CASSIGEGADGYTF. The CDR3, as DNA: TGTGCCAGTAGTATCGGAGAAGGGGCTGACGGCTACACCTTC.

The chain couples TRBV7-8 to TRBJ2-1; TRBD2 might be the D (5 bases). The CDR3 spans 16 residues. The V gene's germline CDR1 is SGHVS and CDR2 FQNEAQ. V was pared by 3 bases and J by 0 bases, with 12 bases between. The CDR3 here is CASSFVGRDSYNEQFF. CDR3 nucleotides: TGTGCCAGCAGCTTTGTTGGGAGAGACTCCTACAATGAGCAGTTCTTC.

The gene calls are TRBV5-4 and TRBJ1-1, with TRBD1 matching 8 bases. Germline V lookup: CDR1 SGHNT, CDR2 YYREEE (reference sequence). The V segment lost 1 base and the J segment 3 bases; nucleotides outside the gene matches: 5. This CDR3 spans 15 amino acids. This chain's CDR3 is CASSLPGGLDTEAFF. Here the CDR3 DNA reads TGTGCCAGCAGCTTGCCAGGGGGCCTAGACACTGAAGCTTTCTTT. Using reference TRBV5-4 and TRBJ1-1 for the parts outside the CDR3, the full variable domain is ETGVTQSPTHLIKTRGQQVTLRCSSQSGHNTVSWYQQALGQGPQFIFQYYREEENGRGNFPPRFSGLQFPNYSSELNVNALELDDSALYLCASSLPGGLDTEAFFGQGTRLTVV.

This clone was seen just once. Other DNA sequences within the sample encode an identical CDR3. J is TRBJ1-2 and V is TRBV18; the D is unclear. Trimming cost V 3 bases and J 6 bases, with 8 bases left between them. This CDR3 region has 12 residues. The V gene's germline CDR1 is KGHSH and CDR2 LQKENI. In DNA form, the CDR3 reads TGTGCCAGCTCACCCCTAGGTGATGGCTACACCTTC. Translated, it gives CASSPLGDGYTF. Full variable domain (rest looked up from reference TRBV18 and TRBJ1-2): NAGVMQNPRHLVRRRGQEARLRCSPMKGHSHVYWYRQLPEEGLKFMVYLQKENIIDESGMPKERFSAEFPKEGPSILRIQQVVRGDSAAYFCASSPLGDGYTFGSGTRLTVV.

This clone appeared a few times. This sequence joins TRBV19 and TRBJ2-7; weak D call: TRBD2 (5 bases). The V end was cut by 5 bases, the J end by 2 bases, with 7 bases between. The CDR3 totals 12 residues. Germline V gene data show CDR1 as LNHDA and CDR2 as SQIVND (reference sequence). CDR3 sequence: CASSPGTYEQYF. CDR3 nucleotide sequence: TGTGCCAGTAGTCCCGGGACCTACGAGCAGTACTTC.

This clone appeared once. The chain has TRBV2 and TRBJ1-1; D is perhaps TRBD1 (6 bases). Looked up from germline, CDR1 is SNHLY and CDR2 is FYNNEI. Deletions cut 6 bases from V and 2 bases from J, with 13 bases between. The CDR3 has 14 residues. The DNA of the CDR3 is TGTGCCAGCAGGGTGGGACAAATAAACACTGAAGCTTTCTTT. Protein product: CASRVGQINTEAFF.

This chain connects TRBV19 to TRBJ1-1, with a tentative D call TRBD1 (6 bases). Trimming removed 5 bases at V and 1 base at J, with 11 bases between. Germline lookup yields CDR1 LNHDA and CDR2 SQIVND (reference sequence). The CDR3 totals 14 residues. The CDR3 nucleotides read TGTGCCAGTAGTCTCGTACAGGGGAACACTGAAGCTTTCTTT. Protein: CASSLVQGNTEAFF.

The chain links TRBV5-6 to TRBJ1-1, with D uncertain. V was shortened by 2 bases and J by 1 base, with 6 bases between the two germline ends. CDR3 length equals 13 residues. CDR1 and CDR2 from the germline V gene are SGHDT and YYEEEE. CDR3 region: CASSFYRNTEAFF. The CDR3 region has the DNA TGTGCCAGCAGCTTCTACAGGAACACTGAAGCTTTCTTT.

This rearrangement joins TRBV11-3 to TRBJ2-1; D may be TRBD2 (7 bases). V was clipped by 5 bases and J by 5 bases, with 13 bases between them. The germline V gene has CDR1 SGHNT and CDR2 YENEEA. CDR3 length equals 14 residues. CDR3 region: CASSRGAENNEQFF. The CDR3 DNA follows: TGTGCCAGCAGCCGGGGGGCCGAGAACAATGAGCAGTTCTTC.

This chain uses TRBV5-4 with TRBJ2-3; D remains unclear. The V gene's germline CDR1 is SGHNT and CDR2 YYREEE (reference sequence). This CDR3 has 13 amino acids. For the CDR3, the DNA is TGTGCATCGACATCTTGGGCGACAGATACGCAGTATTTT. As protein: CASTSWATDTQYF. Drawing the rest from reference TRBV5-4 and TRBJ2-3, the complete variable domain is ETGVTQSPTHLIKTRGQQVTLRCSSQSGHNTVSWYQQALGQGPQFIFQYYREEENGRGNFPPRFSGLQFPNYSSELNVNALELDDSALYLCASTSWATDTQYFGPGTRLTVL.

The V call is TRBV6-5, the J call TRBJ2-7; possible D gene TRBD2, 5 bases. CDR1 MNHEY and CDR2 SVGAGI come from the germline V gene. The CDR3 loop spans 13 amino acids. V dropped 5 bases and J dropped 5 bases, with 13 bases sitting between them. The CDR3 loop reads CASSGSDLDEQYF. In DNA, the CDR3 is TGTGCCAGCAGTGGGAGTGACCTCGACGAGCAGTACTTC.